This T cell receptor (beta chain) appears in the sequencing data of a study of blood T cells in healthy people across ages. For this clonotype: The target antigen is unknown.

Researchers report isolating at least 7 million PBMCs per sample. Notes on the study in general: Samples with more naive T cells showed higher observed beta diversity.

V was trimmed by 0 bases and J by 0 bases, leaving 9 bases between them. The CDR3 runs 16 residues. Germline values: CDR1 LGHDT, CDR2 YNNKEL (reference sequence). Then a second PCR, running about 6 to 12 cycles, was carried out with a sample-barcoded 5' primer and a J-beta primer mix. TCRdb called the 5' RACE reads again in MiXCR, with one record for every CDR3 protein. The table includes about 1.4 million distinct CDR3 sequences, 55% to 75% detected once. This sequence joins TRBV3-1 and TRBJ2-1, with D uncertain. The TCR sequence derives from a man aged 18 to 29 in good health. Sequenced material: blood. CDR3 sequence: CASSQDSASSYNEQFF. In DNA, the CDR3 is TGTGCCAGCAGCCAAGACTCGGCTAGCTCCTACAATGAGCAGTTCTTC.